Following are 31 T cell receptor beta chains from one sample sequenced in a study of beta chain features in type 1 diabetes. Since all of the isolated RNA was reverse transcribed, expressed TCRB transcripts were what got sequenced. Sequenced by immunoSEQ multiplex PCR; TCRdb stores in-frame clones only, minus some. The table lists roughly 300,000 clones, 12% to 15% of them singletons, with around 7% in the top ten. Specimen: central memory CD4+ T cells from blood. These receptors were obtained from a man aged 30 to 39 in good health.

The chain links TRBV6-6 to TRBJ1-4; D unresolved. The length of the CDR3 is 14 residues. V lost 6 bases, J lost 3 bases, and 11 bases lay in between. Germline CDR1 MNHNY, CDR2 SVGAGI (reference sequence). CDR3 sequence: CASSPGTANEKLFF. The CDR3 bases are TGTGCCAGCAGCCCCGGCACAGCTAATGAAAAACTGTTTTTT.

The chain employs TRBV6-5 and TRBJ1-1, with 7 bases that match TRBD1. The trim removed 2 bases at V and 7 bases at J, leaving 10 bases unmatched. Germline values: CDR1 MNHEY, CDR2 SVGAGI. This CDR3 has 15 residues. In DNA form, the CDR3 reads TGTGCCAGCAGTTACCGAGCGGCAGGGGGGGTTGAAGCTTTCTTT. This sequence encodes CASSYRAAGGVEAFF.

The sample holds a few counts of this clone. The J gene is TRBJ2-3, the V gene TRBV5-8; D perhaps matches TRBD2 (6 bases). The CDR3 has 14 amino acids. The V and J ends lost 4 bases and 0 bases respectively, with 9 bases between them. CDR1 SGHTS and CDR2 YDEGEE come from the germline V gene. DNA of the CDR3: TGTGCCAGCAGCGTCGGGACTAGCACAGATACGCAGTATTTT. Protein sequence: CASSVGTSTDTQYF.

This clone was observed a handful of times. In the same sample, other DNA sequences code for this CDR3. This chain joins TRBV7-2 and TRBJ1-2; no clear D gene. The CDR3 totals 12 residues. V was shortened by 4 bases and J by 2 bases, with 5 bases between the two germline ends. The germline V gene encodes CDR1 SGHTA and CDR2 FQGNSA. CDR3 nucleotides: TGTGCCAGCAGCTATGTAAACTATGGCTACACCTTC. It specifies CASSYVNYGYTF.

The CDR3 reads CASRSQGSYGYTF. CDR3 nucleotides: TGTGCCAGCAGATCACAGGGAAGTTATGGCTACACCTTC. The rearrangement links TRBV27 to TRBJ1-2; a possible D gene is TRBD1 (6 bases). Looked up from germline, CDR1 is MNHEY and CDR2 is SMNVEV (reference sequence). The length of the CDR3 is 13 residues. V was trimmed by 6 bases and J by 5 bases, leaving 13 bases between them.

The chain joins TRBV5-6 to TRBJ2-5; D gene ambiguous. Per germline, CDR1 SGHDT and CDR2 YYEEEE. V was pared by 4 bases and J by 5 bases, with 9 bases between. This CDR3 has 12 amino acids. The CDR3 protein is CASSRPYETQYF. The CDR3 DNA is TGTGCCAGCAGCCGCCCATATGAGACCCAGTACTTC.

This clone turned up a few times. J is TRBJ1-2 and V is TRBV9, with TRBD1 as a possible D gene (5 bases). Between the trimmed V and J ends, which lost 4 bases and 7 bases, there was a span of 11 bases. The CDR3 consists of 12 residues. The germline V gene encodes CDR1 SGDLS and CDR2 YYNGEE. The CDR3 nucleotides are TGTGCCAGCAGCCTTCAGAGGGGTGGCTACACCTTC. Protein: CASSLQRGGYTF.

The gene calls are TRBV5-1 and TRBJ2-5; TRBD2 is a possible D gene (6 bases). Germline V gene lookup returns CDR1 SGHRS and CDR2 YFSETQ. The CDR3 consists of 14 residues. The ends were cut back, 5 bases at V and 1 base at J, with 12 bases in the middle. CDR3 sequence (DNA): TGCGCCAGCAGTCGGGAGTTACGCCAAGAGACCCAGTACTTC. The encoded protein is CASSRELRQETQYF.

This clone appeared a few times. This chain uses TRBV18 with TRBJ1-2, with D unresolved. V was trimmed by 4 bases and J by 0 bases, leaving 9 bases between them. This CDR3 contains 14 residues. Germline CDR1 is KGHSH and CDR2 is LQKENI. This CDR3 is CASSHSAANYGYTF. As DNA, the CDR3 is TGTGCCAGCTCACACAGTGCAGCTAACTATGGCTACACCTTC.

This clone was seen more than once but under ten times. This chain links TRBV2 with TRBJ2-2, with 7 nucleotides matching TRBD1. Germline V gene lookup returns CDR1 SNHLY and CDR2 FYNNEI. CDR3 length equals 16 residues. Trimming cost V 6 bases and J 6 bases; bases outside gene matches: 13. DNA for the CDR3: TGTGCCAGCAGCGCCAACCCGGACAGGCGAGCCGGGGAGCTGTTTTTT. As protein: CASSANPDRRAGELFF.

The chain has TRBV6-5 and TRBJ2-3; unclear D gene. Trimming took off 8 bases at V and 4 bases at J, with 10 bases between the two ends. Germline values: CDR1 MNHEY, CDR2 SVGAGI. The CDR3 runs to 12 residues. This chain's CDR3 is CASSVGADTQYF. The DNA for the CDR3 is TGTGCCAGCTCAGTTGGGGCAGATACGCAGTATTTT.

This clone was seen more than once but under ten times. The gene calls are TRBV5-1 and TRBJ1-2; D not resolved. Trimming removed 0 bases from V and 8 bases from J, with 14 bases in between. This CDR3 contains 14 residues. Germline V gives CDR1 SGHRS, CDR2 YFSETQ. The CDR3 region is CASSLELGSGGYTF. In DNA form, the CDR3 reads TGCGCCAGCAGCTTGGAACTCGGTTCAGGCGGCTACACCTTC.

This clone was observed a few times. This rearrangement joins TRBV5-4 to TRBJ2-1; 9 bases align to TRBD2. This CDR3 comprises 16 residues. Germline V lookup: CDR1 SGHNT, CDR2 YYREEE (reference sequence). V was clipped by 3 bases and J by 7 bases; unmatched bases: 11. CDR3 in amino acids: CASSSSVRGGGNEQFF. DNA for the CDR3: TGTGCCAGCAGCTCAAGCGTGCGGGGGGGTGGTAATGAGCAGTTCTTC.

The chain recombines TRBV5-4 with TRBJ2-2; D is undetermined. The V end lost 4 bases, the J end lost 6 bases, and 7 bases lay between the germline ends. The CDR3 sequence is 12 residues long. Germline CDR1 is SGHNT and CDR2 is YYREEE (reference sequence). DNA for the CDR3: TGTGCCAGCAGCACAACAGCCGGGGAGCTGTTTTTT. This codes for CASSTTAGELFF.

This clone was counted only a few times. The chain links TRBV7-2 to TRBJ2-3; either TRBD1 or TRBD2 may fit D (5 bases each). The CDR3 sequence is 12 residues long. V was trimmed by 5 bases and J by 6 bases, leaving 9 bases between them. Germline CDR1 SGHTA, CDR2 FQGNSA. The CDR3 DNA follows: TGTGCCAGCAGCACAGAGGGGGATACGCAGTATTTT. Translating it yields CASSTEGDTQYF.

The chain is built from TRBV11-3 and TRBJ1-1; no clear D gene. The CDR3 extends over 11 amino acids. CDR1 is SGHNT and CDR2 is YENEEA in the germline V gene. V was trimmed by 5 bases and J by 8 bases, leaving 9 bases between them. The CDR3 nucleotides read TGTGCCAGCAGCGCCTTTAGGGAAGCTTTCTTT. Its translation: CASSAFREAFF.

The CDR3, as DNA: TGTGCCTGGAGTCGGCACGCCCACACAGATACGCAGTATTTT. It translates to CAWSRHAHTDTQYF. This chain connects TRBV30 to TRBJ2-3; D uncertain. V lost 2 bases to trimming and J lost 2 bases, with 11 bases between them. The germline V gene encodes CDR1 GTSNPN and CDR2 SVGIG (reference sequence). This CDR3 spans 14 amino acids.

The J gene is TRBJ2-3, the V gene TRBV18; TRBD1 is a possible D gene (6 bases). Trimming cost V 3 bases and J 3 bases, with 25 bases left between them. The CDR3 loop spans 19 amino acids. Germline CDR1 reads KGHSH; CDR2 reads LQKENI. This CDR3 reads CASSPGTGIGVLRTDTQYF. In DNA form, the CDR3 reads TGTGCCAGCTCACCCGGAACAGGGATCGGGGTTTTGAGGACAGATACGCAGTATTTT.

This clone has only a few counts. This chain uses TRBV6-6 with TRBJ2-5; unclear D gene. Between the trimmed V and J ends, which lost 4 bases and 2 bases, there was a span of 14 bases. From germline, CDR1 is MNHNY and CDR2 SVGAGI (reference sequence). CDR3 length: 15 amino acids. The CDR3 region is CASSSAVGLQETQYF. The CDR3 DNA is TGTGCCAGCAGTTCGGCGGTGGGGTTACAAGAGACCCAGTACTTC.

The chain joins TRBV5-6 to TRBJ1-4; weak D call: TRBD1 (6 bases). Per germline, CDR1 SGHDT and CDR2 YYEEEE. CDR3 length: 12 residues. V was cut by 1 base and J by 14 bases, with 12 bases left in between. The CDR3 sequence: CASSLPAGALFF. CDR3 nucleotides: TGTGCCAGCAGCTTGCCAGCAGGGGCCCTGTTTTTT.

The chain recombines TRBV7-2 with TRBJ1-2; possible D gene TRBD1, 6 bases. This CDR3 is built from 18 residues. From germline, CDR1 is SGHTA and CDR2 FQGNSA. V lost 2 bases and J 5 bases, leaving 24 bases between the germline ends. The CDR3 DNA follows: TGTGCCAGCAGCTTACTTCGCCCTGGGCGAACAGGGAATTATGGCTACACCTTC. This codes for CASSLLRPGRTGNYGYTF.

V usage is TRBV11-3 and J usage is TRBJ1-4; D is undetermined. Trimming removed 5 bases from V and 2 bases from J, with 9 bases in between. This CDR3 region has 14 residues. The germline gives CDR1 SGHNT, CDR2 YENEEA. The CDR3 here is CASSPRATNEKLFF. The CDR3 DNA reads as TGTGCCAGCAGCCCAAGGGCCACTAATGAAAAACTGTTTTTT.

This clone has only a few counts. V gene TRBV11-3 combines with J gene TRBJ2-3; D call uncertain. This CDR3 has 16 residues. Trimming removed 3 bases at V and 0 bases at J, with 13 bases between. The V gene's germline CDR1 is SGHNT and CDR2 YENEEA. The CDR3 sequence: CASSLFARLSTDTQYF. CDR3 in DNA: TGTGCCAGCAGCTTGTTTGCCAGGCTAAGCACAGATACGCAGTATTTT.

The CDR3 sequence: CASSLAANTEAFF. CDR3 nucleotide sequence: TGTGCCAGCTCATTGGCAGCGAACACTGAAGCTTTCTTT. This rearrangement joins TRBV6-5 to TRBJ1-1; the D is unclear. Germline CDR1 MNHEY, CDR2 SVGAGI. The CDR3 loop spans 13 amino acids. V shed 8 bases and J shed 1 base, with 11 bases lying between them.

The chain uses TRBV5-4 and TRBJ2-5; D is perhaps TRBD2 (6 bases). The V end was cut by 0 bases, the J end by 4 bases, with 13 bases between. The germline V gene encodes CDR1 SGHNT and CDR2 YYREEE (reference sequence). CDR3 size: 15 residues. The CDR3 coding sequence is TGTGCCAGCAGCTTGGAGGGCGGGGTAAGAGAGACCCAGTACTTC. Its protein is CASSLEGGVRETQYF.

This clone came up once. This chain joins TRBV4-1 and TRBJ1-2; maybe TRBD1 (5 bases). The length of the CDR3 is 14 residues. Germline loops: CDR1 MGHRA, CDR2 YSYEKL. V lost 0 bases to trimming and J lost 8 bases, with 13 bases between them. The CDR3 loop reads CASSQDAGMSGYTF. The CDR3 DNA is TGCGCCAGCAGCCAAGATGCAGGGATGAGCGGCTACACCTTC.

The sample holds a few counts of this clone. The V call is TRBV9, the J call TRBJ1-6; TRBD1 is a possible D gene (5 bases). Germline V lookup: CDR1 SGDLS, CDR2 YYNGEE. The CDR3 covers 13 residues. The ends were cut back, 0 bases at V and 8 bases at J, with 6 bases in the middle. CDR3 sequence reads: CASSVGRDSPLHF. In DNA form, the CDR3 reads TGTGCCAGCAGCGTAGGCAGGGATTCACCCCTCCACTTT.

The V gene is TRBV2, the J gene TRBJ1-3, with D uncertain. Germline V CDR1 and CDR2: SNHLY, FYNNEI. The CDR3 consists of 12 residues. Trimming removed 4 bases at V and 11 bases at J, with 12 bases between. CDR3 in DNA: TGTGCCAGCAGTGTAACCGGACGAGCCATATATTTT. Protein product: CASSVTGRAIYF.

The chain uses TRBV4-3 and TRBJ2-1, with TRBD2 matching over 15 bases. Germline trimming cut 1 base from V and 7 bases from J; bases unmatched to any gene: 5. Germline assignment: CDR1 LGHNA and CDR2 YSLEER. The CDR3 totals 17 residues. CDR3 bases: TGCGCCAGCAGCCAAGGGACTAGCGGGAGGGCCGGGAATGAGCAGTTCTTC. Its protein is CASSQGTSGRAGNEQFF.

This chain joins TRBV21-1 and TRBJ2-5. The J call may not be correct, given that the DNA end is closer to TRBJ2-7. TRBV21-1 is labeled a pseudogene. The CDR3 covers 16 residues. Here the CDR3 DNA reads TGTGCCAGCAGCAAAGTATGCTGGGACGGAAACTACGAGCAGTACTTC. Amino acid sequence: CASSKVCWDGNYEQYF.

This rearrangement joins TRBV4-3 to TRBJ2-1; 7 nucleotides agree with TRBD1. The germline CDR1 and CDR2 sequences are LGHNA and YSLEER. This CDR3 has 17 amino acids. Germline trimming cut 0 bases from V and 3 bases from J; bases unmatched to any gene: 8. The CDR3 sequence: CASSQDGAGGYYNEQFF. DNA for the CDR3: TGCGCCAGCAGCCAAGATGGGGCAGGGGGATACTACAATGAGCAGTTCTTC.